Given below is one TCR beta chain in context. This clone was detected once. There is no known antigen for this receptor. No base quality values were provided; no much bigger clone lies one nucleotide off. These data come from a study of high-grade serous ovarian cancer treatment subgroups (TCRdb year 2021). In terms of the full investigation: On average, each sample produced around 13,000 sequencing reads and approximately 8,100 unique TCR beta rearrangements. TCR beta repertoires were profiled in patients with high-grade serous ovarian cancer who were grouped, under a laparoscopic triage algorithm, by complete gross resection or by neoadjuvant chemotherapy response. A cohort of around 30 patients was included: approximately 10 with no residual disease after primary surgery (R0), approximately 10 who were excellent NACT responders, and approximately 10 who were poor NACT responders. One primary tumor sample and two metastatic tumor samples were collected from each patient, for a total of 90 or so samples.

Overall study outcomes, separate from this receptor: Repertoire similarity between tumors from the same patient ranged from roughly 0.095 to 0.85, while tumors from different patients showed almost no similarity. Because bulk tumor TCR sequencing provided no spatial information, insight into HGSC tumor complexity and diversity was limited. TCR repertoire analyses were focused on CDR3, and CDR1 and CDR2 were not analyzed. TCR clonal relatedness showed a positive correlation with neoantigen level and a trend toward positive correlation with copy number variation and mutation load from whole-genome sequencing.

The 85 to 100 tumor samples underwent high-throughput TCR profiling with ImmunoSEQ. The original methods were these. Richness (unique productive sequences), clonality, evenness and relatedness were included as repertoire diversity metrics, and similarity between samples was assessed with the Bhattacharyya coefficient. A sensitivity analysis that removed TCRs with fewer than two reads produced consistent conclusions. The source is immuneACCESS, and TCRdb retained only in-frame sequences with V and J called. Part of the clones is not carried over; for the studies checked, unresolved V genes explain less than half of this, and the remainder is unexplained. V, J and clone size reflect that table, while D and trimming were determined from the DNA. This sample holds roughly 1,900 clones; around four fifths were observed only once. Roughly 8.1% of the sample goes to the ten largest clones. The tumor samples were collected prior to definitive surgery or chemotherapy. Genomic DNA was extracted by the MD Anderson Biospecimen Extraction Resource, and TCR sequencing was done by the MD Anderson Cancer Genomics Laboratory.

The germline V gene encodes CDR1 LNHDA and CDR2 SQIVND (reference sequence). Reading from cysteine to phenylalanine, the CDR3 counts 13 amino acids. The read is trimmed to its CDR3 DNA, 39 bases read in frame from base 1. For this chain, trimming is 3 bases at the V end and 9 bases at the J end, and the number of junction bases without a gene match is 5. Recombination joined TRBV19 with TRBJ2-5, with 9 bases in between that match TRBD1. The TCR comes from a human donor with high-grade serous ovarian cancer. The sequencing sample was made of tumor tissue. The CDR3 region has the sequence CASSIGDRAAQYF. The nucleotide sequence reads TGTGCCAGTAGTATTGGGGACAGGGCCGCCCAGTACTTC.